This T cell receptor beta chain was sequenced in a study of tumor and adjacent non-tumor tissue in lung cancer. This clonotype has a single count. The junction departs from germline at one end; a sequencing error may be responsible. No cell sorting was done before RNA was extracted from the tissue. Distant lung tissue was collected more than 3 cm away from the tumor edge. Chemotherapy-naive patients with new lung cancer underwent thoracic surgery in China, August–late 2014. TCRbeta libraries were built with three rounds of nested PCR, modified from ARM-PCR. TCRdb reanalysed the multiplex PCR reads using MiXCR and keeps one entry per CDR3 protein. The table records 80,000 to 100,000 distinct CDR3 sequences, approximately 80% of them present only once. Sequencing was carried out using distant non-tumor lung tissue. The source is a man aged 55 to 70 with small cell lung cancer.

This CDR3 is CASSQRTSGQETQYF. As DNA, the CDR3 is TGCGCTAGCAGCCAAAGGACTAGCGGGCAAGAGACCCAGTACTTC. The chain joins TRBV4-1 to TRBJ2-5, with 11 nucleotides matching TRBD2. The CDR3 covers 15 residues. Germline V gives CDR1 MGHRA, CDR2 YSYEKL.